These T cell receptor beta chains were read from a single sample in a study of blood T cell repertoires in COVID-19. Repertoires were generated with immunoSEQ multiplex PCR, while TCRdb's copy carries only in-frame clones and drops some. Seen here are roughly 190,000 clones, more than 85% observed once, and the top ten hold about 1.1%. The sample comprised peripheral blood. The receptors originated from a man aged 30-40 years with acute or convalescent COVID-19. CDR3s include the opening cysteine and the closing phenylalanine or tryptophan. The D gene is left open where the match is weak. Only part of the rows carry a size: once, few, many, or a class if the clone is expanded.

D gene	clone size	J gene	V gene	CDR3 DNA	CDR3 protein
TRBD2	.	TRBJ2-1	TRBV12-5	TGTGCTAGTGGTTTGGGCCCACTTGCGGGGGTCTCGGATGAGCAGTTCTTC	CASGLGPLAGVSDEQFF
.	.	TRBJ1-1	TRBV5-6	TGTGCCAGCAGGCGGGAAGGTGGGTTGAACACTGAAGCTTTCTTT	CASRREGGLNTEAFF
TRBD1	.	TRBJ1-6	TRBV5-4	TGTGCCAGCAGCTTCGCCCGACAGGGGAATTCACCCCTCCACTTT	CASSFARQGNSPLHF
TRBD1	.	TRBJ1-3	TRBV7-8	TGTGCCAGCAGCCAAAAACCGGGACAGGGATTTATTAACACCATATATTTT	CASSQKPGQGFINTIYF
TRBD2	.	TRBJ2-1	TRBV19	TGTGCCAGCTGGGGGCTAGCGGGGGCCTACAATGAGCAGTTCTTC	CASWGLAGAYNEQFF
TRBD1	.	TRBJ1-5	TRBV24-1	TGTGCCACTGGAACGGACAGGGCGGATCAGCCCCAGCATTTT	CATGTDRADQPQHF
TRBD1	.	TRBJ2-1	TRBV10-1	TGCGCCAGCAGTGAGTCACAGGGGGCCCTCTACAATGAGCAGTTCTTC	CASSESQGALYNEQFF
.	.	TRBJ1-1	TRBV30	TGTGCCGGAGGGGCGGCAATAGGGTCTGAAGCTTTCTTT	CAGGAAIGSEAFF
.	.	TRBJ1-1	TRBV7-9	TGTGCCAGCAGCTTAGATATCTCGAGCACTGAAGCTTTCTTT	CASSLDISSTEAFF
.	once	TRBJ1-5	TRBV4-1	TGCGCCAGCAGCCAAGATGCGAGGGATCCCCAGCATTTT	CASSQDARDPQHF
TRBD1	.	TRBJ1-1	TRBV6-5	TGTGCCAGCACCCGGGACAGGGGGAACACTGAAGCTTTCTTT	CASTRDRGNTEAFF
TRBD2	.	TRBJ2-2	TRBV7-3	TGTGCCAGCAGCCCCCGTCGGACTAGCACCGGGGAGCTGTTTTTT	CASSPRRTSTGELFF
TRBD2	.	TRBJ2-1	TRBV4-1	TGCGCCAGCAGCCAAGGGGAGCGGGACTACTACAATGAGCAGTTCTTC	CASSQGERDYYNEQFF
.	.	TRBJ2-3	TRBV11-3	TGTGCCAGCAGCTACACGGGACGGGACTGGGATACGCAGTATTTT	CASSYTGRDWDTQYF
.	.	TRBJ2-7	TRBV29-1	TGCAGCGTTGAAGACATTAAAGGGGGCTACGAGCAGTACTTC	CSVEDIKGGYEQYF
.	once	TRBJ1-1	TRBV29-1	TGCAGCGTTGAGTTGTTTGGGAGGGCCGACTGGGCTTTCTTT	CSVELFGRADWAFF
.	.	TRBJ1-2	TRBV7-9	TGTGCCAGCAGCTTACGCCCCGAGGGGGAGTCCTATGGCTACACCTTC	CASSLRPEGESYGYTF
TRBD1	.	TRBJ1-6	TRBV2	TGTGCCAGCAGCGAAAGGACAGGCGCCAATTCACCCCTCCACTTT	CASSERTGANSPLHF
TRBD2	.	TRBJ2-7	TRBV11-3	TGTGCCGTGGGACTACCAAGCTCCTACGAGCAGTACTTC	CAVGLPSSYEQYF
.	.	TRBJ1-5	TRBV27	TGTGCCAGCAGTCCCCCAGAGGATAGCAATCAGCCCCAGCATTTT	CASSPPEDSNQPQHF
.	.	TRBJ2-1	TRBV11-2	TGTGCCAGCAGCTTAGATTATGAAGGGCAGGGTTCGAGGAATGAGCAGTTCTTC	CASSLDYEGQGSRNEQFF
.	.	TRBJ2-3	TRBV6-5	TGTGCCAGCAGCCTAGCGCACACAGATACGCAGTATTTT	CASSLAHTDTQYF
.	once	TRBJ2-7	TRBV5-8	TGTGCCAGCAGCTTGAACAGCGGTACCTACGAGCAGTACTTC	CASSLNSGTYEQYF
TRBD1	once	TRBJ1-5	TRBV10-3	TGTGCCATCAGTGAGTCCCGGACAGGGGTCGATCAGCCCCAGCATTTT	CAISESRTGVDQPQHF
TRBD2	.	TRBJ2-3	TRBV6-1	TGTGCCAGCAGTGAACTAGCGGGCATCACAGATACGCAGTATTTT	CASSELAGITDTQYF
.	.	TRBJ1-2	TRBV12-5	TGTGCTAGTGGTGCTCAGGGGTACTATGGCTACACCTTC	CASGAQGYYGYTF
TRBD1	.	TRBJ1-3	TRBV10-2	TGCGCCAGCAGTGAGTCGGGGACAGTCATCCAGGGGCAGGGAAACACCATATATTTT	CASSESGTVIQGQGNTIYF